The T cell receptor (beta chain) described here comes from a study of identical twins. One entry per CDR3 protein results from TCRdb running MiXCR on the 5' RACE reads. The sample carries 420,000 or so distinct CDR3 sequences, less than 20% recorded once. There are a few counts of this clonotype. Its target is unknown. The CDR3 contains 16 residues. V was shortened by 2 bases and J by 1 base, with 13 bases between the two germline ends. CDR1 SGHAT and CDR2 FQDESV come from the germline V gene (reference sequence). Findings and limits, study-wide: It was out-of-frame TCR alpha sharing in monozygotic twins that models underestimated. Conclusions rested on cross-sectional statistics rather than following the same donors. Cord blood beta clonotypes that were abundant carried fewer insertions, and memory repertoires showed no such trend.

This chain joins TRBV11-1 and TRBJ2-3, with D hard to call. Material: naive T cells sorted from blood. The TCR sequence derives from a man aged 50 or older in good health. The CDR3 sequence is CASSLSRTARTDTQYF. In nucleotides, the CDR3 is TGTGCCAGCAGCTTAAGCCGGACCGCACGCACAGATACGCAGTATTTT.